This TCR beta chain was identified in a study of T cells in Graves' hyperthyroidism and ophthalmopathy (dated by TCRdb to the late 2010s). Regarding the complete study: Peripheral blood samples were taken at initial diagnosis, before any treatment was given. Prospective prediction of ophthalmopathy was tested in an independent validation cohort of 18 hyperthyroidism patients and 17 patients who later progressed to ophthalmopathy. To identify TCR V-J signatures that set the groups apart, the researchers used a discovery cohort of about a hundred patients, made up of roughly 40 with Graves' ophthalmopathy and about 60 with stable Graves' hyperthyroidism. For training and testing, the 100 or so patients in the discovery cohort were randomly divided in a 7:3 ratio. Following sampling, methimazole starting at 30 mg daily was given to hyperthyroidism patients, and high-dose intravenous methylprednisolone was given to ophthalmopathy patients. In addition, the study compared T-cell repertoires in thyroid tissue and in blood from five to seven Graves' hyperthyroidism patients. The paper describes TCR Vbeta CDR3 sequencing of roughly 130 peripheral blood samples, made up of about 41 ophthalmopathy patients, 70 to 80 hyperthyroidism patients and roughly 17 progressor patients.

TCR beta CDR3 regions were amplified from RNA transcripts. The TCR CDR3 was subjected to a first round of RT-PCR using the HTBI primer set and the Qiagen OneStep RT-PCR kit. Libraries were constructed in a second round of multiplex PCR, after which size selection and purification were carried out. Sequencing of the libraries was done on an Illumina HiSeq2000 using paired-end 100 bp reads. As for the authors' bioinformatics: SOAPnuke was used to process the raw data, removing reads that contained adapters or uncalled bases, had a mean Phred below 15, or lacked an exact match to the constant primer or identifier. COPE v1.2.5 was used to merge high-quality paired reads, and clonotypes were defined as unique nucleotide sequences. MiTCR v1.1 was used to align the clonotypes against IMGT TRBV, TRBD and TRBJ reference segments. The analysis was restricted to V-J combinations with a frequency above 0.0001, which together covered around 99% of the repertoires. The TCS score was defined as F50 (clonal expansion) divided by E x V (chaos), with BLOSUM62-based TCRdist calculated between CDR3 peptides within each V-J. Welch's t-statistics and random forest reduced 450 to 600 V-J features to 13, which were used in a naive Bayes classifier (R e1071). TCRdb reprocessed the public reads (quality trimming at Q25 with fastp, clone calling with MiXCR) and kept in-frame beta chains. Under each unique CDR3 protein, matching rows form one entry showing the most common genes and DNA. The V and J calls, along with clone size, are taken from TCRdb and not from the paper's own processing. Recorded for this sample are 650,000 to 750,000 distinct CDR3 sequences; about 14% of them occurred a single time. Of the sample, roughly 10% falls within the top ten clones.

Concerning this clonotype: Its antigen is not yet known. The sample holds no much larger clone one base away, and base qualities are not on file.

Stable Graves' hyperthyroidism was defined as no progression to ophthalmopathy during 18 months of follow-up. Hyperthyroidism patients were newly diagnosed, with disease duration under 2 months, and aged 18 to 65 years. The study excluded patients with uncontrolled infections, other autoimmune diseases, pregnancy or lactation. Diagnoses were based on clinical symptoms, serum thyroxine and TRAb, thyroid ultrasound and orbital computed tomography. PBMCs were separated from roughly 9.6 ml of fresh peripheral blood using Ficoll-Paque density gradient centrifugation. Trizol reagent was used to extract total RNA, and RNA quality was then checked on an Agilent 2100 Bioanalyzer. Beyond this particular receptor, the publication reports: Most expanded thyroid clonotypes (frequency above 0.001) were also detected in blood, a finding suggesting that blood repertoires may reflect thyroid immune responses. In validation, the model predicted progression to ophthalmopathy with roughly 66% sensitivity and over 72% specificity, a median of 6.5 months before onset. No statistical method was used to fix the sample size in advance, and group allocation was not hidden from the investigators. In cross-validation, a model built on a 13 V-J signature told ophthalmopathy apart from stable hyperthyroidism with less than 90% sensitivity and roughly 81% specificity, and in testing the same model reached 80%/75%.

The germline V gene (reference sequence) sets CDR1 to SEHNR and CDR2 to FQNEAQ. Trimming accounts for 3 bases at V and 6 bases at J, while the number of junction bases matched to no gene is 13. Its CDR3 holds 16 amino acids, cysteine through phenylalanine. Of the read, only the CDR3 DNA is kept; its 48 bases are in frame from base 1. The receptor's source is a woman in her late teens or twenties with Graves' hyperthyroidism. Material: blood. Recombination linked TRBV7-9 to TRBJ1-2, and 7 junctional nucleotides match TRBD1. The CDR3 is CASSFSGQEQENGYTF. DNA sequence: TGTGCCAGCAGCTTCTCTGGACAGGAACAGGAAAATGGCTACACCTTC.